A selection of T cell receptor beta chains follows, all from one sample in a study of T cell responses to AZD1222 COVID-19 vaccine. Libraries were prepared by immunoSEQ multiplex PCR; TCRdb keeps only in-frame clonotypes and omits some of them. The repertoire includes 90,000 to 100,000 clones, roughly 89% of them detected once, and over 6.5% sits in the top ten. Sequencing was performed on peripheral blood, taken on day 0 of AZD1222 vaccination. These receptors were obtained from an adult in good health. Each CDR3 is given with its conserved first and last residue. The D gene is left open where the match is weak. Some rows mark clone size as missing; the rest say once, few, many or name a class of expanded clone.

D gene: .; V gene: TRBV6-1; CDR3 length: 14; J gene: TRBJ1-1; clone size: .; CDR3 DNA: TGTGCCAGCAGTGAAGCGCCTGGAGACACTGAAGCTTTCTTT; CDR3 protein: CASSEAPGDTEAFF
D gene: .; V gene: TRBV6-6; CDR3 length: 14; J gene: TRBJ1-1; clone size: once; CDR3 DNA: TGTGCCACAAAAGCGGAACCAACAGAGATTGAAGCTTTCTTT; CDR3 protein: CATKAEPTEIEAFF
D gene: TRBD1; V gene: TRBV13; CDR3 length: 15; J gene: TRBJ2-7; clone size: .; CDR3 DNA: TGTGCCAGCAGCTCACCGACAGGGGGTCTCTACGAGCAGTACTTC; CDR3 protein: CASSSPTGGLYEQYF
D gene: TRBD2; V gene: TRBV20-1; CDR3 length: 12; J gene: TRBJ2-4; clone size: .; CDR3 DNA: TGCAGTGCTAGTCTAGCGGGAAACATTCAGTACTTC; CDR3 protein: CSASLAGNIQYF
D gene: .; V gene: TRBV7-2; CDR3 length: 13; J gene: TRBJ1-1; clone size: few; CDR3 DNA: TGTGCCAGCAGCTTAGGAGCAATACCCGAAGCTTTCTTT; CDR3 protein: CASSLGAIPEAFF
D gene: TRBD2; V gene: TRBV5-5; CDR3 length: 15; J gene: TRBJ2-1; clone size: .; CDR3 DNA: TGTGCCAGCAGCTTTAGCGGGAGTTCTTACAATGAGCAGTTCTTC; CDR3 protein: CASSFSGSSYNEQFF
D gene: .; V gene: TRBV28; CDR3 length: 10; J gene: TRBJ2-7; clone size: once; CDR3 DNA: TGTGCCAGCAAGGCAGGGGAGCAGTACTTC; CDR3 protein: CASKAGEQYF
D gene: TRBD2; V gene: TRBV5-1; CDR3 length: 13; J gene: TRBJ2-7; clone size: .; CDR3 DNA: TGCGCCAGCAGCATAGCGGGCGTTTACGAGCAGTACTTC; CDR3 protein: CASSIAGVYEQYF
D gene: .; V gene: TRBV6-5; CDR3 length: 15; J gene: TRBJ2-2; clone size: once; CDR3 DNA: TGTGCCAGCAGTATACAGGGTCGGGGGACCGGGGAGCTGTTTTTT; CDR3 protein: CASSIQGRGTGELFF
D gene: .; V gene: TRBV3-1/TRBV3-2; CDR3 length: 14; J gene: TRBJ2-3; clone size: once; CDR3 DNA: TGTGCCAGCAGCCAAGGCCACGGAGCAGATACGCAGTATTTT; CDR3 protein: CASSQGHGADTQYF
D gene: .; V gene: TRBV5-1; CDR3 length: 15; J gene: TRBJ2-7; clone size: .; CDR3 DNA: TGCGCCAGCAGCTTGGAAGGCCTAGGGGCCTACGAGCAGTACTTC; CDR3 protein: CASSLEGLGAYEQYF
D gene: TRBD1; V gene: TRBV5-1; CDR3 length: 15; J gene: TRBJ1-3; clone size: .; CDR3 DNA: TGCGCCAGCAGCGGCCGGGACAGGGGGTCCAACACCATATATTTT; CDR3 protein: CASSGRDRGSNTIYF
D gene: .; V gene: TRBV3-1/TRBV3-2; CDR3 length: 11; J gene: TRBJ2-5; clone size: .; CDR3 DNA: TGTGCCAGCGGTTGGGGGGAAACCCAGTACTTC; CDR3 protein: CASGWGETQYF
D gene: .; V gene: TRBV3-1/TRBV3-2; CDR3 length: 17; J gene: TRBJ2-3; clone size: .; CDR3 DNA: TGTGCCAGCAGCCAAGAATCGGGGGCCACTAGCACAGATACGCAGTATTTT; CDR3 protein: CASSQESGATSTDTQYF
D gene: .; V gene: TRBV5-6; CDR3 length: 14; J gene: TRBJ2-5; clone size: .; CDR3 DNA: TGTGCCAGCAGCTCGTCGTCGGGGGTAGAGACCCAGTACTTC; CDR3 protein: CASSSSSGVETQYF
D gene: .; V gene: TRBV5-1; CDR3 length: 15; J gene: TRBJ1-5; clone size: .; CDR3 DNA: TGCGCCAGCAGCTTGGCGGGGGAAAGCAATCAGCCCCAGCATTTT; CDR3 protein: CASSLAGESNQPQHF
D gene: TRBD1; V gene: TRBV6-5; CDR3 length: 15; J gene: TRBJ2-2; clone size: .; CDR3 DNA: TGTGCCAGCAGTTACGGGGACAGGGGTCGGTGGGGGCTGTTTTTT; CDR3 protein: CASSYGDRGRWGLFF
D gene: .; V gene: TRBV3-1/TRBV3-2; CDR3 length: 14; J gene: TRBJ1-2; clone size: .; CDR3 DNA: TGTGCCAGCAGCCAAGATTTTACGGGTCCGTGGTACACCTTC; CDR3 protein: CASSQDFTGPWYTF
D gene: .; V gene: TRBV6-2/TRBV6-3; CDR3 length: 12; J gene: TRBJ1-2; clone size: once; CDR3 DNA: TGTGCCAGCAGTTACAGGGAGCGTGGCTACACCTTC; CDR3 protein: CASSYRERGYTF
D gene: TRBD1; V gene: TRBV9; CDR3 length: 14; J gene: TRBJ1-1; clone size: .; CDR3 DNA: TGTGCCAGCAGCGCGACAGGGGCGAACACTGAAGCTTTCTTT; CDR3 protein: CASSATGANTEAFF
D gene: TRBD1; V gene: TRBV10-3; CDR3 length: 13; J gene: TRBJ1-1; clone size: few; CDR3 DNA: TGTGCCATAACGCGGACAGGGAACACTGAAGCTTTCTTT; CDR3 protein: CAITRTGNTEAFF
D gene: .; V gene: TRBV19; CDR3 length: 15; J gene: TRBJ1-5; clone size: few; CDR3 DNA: TGTGCCAGTAGTACCAGGGGCTCGGGCAATCAGCCCCAGCATTTT; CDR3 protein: CASSTRGSGNQPQHF
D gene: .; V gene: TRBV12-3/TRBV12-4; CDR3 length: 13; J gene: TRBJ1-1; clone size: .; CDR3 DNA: TGTGCCAGCAGTCTAACAGGGAACACTGAAGCTTTCTTT; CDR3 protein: CASSLTGNTEAFF
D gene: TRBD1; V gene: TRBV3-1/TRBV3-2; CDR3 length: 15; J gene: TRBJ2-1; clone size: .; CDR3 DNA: TGTGCCAGCAGCCAAGATCCGGGACAGTACAATGAGCAGTTCTTC; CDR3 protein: CASSQDPGQYNEQFF
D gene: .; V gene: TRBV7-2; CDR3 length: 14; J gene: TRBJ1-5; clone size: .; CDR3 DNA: TGTGCCAGCAGCTTAGCGTCAGGTGGGCAGCCCCAGCATTTT; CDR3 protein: CASSLASGGQPQHF
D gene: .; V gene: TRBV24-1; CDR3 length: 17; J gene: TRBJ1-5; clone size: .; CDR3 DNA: TGTGCCACCAGTGATAACGGGGCAGTAACCAGCAATCAGCCCCAGCATTTT; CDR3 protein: CATSDNGAVTSNQPQHF
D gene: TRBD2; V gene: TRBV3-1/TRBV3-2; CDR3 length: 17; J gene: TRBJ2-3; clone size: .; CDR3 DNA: TGTGCCAGCAGCCACGGAAGCGGGAGAAGAGTATCCGATACGCAGTATTTT; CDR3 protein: CASSHGSGRRVSDTQYF
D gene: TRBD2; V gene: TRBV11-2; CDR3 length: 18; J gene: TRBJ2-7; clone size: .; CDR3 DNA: TGTGCCAGCAGCTTAGCTGTTTGGCCCGGGAGGACCTCCTACGAGCAGTACTTC; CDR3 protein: CASSLAVWPGRTSYEQYF
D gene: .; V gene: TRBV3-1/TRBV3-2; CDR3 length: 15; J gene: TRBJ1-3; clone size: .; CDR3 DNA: TGTGCCAGCAGCCTATGGGGGGACTCTGGAAACACCATATATTTT; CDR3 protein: CASSLWGDSGNTIYF
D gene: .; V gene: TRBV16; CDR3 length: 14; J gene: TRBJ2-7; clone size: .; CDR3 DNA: TGTGCCAGCAGCCCTTCGACGGAAACCTACGAGCAGTACTTC; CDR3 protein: CASSPSTETYEQYF
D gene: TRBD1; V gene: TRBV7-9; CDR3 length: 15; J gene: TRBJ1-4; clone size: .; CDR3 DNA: TGTGCCAGCAGCTTATTTGGGACAGGGGAGGAAAAACTGTTTTTT; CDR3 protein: CASSLFGTGEEKLFF
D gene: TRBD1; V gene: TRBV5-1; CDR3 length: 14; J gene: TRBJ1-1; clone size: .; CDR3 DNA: TGCGCCAGCAGCCCAGACAGGGGGTTCACTGAAGCTTTCTTT; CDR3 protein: CASSPDRGFTEAFF
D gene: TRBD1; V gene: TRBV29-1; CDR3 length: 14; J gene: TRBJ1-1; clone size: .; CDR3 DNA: TGCAGCGTTGCAGGACAGGGGGTAGTCACTGAAGCTTTCTTT; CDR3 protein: CSVAGQGVVTEAFF
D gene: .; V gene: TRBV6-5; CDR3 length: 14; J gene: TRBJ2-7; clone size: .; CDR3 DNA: TGTGCCAGCAGCCCCGGGTCTTTCGCCTACGAGCAGTACTTC; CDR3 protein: CASSPGSFAYEQYF
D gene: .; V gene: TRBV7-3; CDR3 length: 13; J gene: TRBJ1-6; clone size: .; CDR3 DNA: TGTGCCAGCAGCTTCTCCTATAATTCACCCCTCCACTTT; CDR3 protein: CASSFSYNSPLHF
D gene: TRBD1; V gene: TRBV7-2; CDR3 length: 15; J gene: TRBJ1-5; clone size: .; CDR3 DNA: TGTGCCAGCAGCTTATGGGACAGGGGAAATCAGCCCCAGCATTTT; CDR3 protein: CASSLWDRGNQPQHF
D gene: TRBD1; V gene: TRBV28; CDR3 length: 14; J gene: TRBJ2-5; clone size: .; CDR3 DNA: TGTGCCAGCAGTTTGGGGGACAGGGCTGGGACCCAGTACTTC; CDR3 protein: CASSLGDRAGTQYF
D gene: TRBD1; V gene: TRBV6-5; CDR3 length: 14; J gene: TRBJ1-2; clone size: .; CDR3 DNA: TGTGCCAGCATCTCGGGGACAGGGGTGAATGGCTACACCTTC; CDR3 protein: CASISGTGVNGYTF
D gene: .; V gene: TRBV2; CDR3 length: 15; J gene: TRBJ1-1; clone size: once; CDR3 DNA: TGTGCCAGCAGCCCGAGACAGGATAAGAACACTGAAGCTTTCTTT; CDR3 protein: CASSPRQDKNTEAFF
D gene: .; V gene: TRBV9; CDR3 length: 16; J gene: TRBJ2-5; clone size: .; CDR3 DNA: TGTGCCAGCAGTCGACAGCCGGCCCCAACGGGGGAGACCCAGTACTTC; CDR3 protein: CASSRQPAPTGETQYF
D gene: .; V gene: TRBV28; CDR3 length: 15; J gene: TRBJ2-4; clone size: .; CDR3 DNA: TGTGCCAGCAGTTTCGGGCTAGCACGCCCAAACATTCAGTACTTC; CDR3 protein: CASSFGLARPNIQYF
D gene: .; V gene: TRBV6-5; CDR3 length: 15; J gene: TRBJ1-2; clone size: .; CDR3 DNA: TGTGCCAGCAGTTACTCCCCACAGTCTAACTATGGCTACACCTTC; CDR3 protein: CASSYSPQSNYGYTF
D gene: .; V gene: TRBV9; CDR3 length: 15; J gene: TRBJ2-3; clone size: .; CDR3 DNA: TGTGCCAGCAGCCCCAACAGGGTTGGAACAGATACGCAGTATTTT; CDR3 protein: CASSPNRVGTDTQYF
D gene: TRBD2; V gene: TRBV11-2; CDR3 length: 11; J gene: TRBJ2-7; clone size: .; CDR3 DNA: TGTGCCAGCAGCCAGACTAGCGTACCAGTCTTC; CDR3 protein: CASSQTSVPVF
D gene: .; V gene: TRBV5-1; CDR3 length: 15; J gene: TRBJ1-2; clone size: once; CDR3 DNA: TGCGCCAGCAGCTCAGGACAGAGAGATAACTATGGCTACACCTTC; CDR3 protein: CASSSGQRDNYGYTF
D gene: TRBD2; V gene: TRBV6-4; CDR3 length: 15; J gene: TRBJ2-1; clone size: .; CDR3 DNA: TGTGCCAGCAGTGACTTAGCGGGGGCCTACAATGAGCAGTTCTTC; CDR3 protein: CASSDLAGAYNEQFF
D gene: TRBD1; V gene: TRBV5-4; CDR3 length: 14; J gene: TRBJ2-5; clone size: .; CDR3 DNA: TGTGCCAGCAGCCCCCGGGACAGGGAAGAGACCCAGTACTTC; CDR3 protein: CASSPRDREETQYF
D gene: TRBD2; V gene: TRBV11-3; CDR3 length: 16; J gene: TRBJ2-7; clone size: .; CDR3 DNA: TGTGCCAGCAGCCGCGGATGGGGCGGGGGGGCGTACGAGCAGTACTTC; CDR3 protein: CASSRGWGGGAYEQYF
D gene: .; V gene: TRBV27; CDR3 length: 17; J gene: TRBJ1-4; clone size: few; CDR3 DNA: TGTGCCAGCAGTTTAAAGGCAGTCGAGGCTCGTGGCCGAAAACTGTTTTTT; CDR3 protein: CASSLKAVEARGRKLFF